This T cell receptor (beta chain) was retrieved from a study of CD8+CD57+ T cells in acquired aplastic anemia. Study overall: Isolated CD4+ and CD8+ cells, once sorted, yielded DNA averaging about 3.2 ug.

Profiling of TCR beta VDJ combinations and CDR3 sequences used genomic DNA as template. Each CDR3 protein gets one entry after TCRdb re-called the reads with MiXCR. The sample contains about half a million distinct CDR3 sequences, around 33% of which appear only once. By flow cytometry, patients selected for sequencing had shown an expansion of CD8+CD57+ cells. The table lists this clonotype with a few counts. The CDR3 runs 13 residues. The V end was cut by 6 bases, the J end by 9 bases, with 15 bases between. Sequencing was done on a sample of sorted CD4+, CD8+, or CD8+CD57+ T cells (not recorded which) from PBMCs. This TCR derives from a human donor with aplastic anemia. This rearrangement joins TRBV12-3 or TRBV12-4 to TRBJ2-1; no clear D. CDR3 residues: CASSPSPPAEQFF. The CDR3, as DNA: TGTGCCAGCAGCCCTTCCCCCCCCGCTGAGCAGTTCTTC.